This T cell receptor beta chain was retrieved from a study of cytomegalovirus exposure and HLA in healthy donors. Study results and caveats: By a later analysis, the bulk of CMV-associated TCR beta chains appeared HLA-restricted. In a later analysis, TCR beta V- and J-gene trimming was associated with a missense DCLRE1C variant. Exclusion as indistinguishable affected some V segments, including TRBV6-2 and TRBV6-3.

A single count supports this clone. Its antigen is undetermined. Vbeta (60) and Jbeta (13) primers were used in the PCR. Sequencing used immunoSEQ multiplex PCR; TCRdb keeps in-frame clones, though not all of them. The data show some 120,000 clones, with 75% to 85% seen just once and roughly 12% held by the top ten. Germline V CDR1 and CDR2: SNHLY, FYNNEI. This CDR3 spans 16 amino acids. Sequenced sample: PBMCs. The sequence came from a male donor in good health and CMV-seropositive. The chain couples TRBV2 to TRBJ2-5, with TRBD2 matching 10 bases. The DNA end lines up better with TRBJ2-7; the J call may be wrong. For the CDR3, the DNA is TGTGCCAGCAGTGATAGTTACCTAGCGGGAGCCTACGAGCAGTACTTC. Protein sequence: CASSDSYLAGAYEQYF.